The clone carrying this T cell receptor (beta chain) is medium-sized. The antigen is not known. TCRdb reprocessed the 5' RACE reads with MiXCR, giving one entry per CDR3 protein. The sample yields several thousand distinct CDR3 sequences, around 13% seen once. The data were taken from a study of spatial heterogeneity in lung cancer. The CDR3 is 15 amino acids. V shed 0 bases and J 3 bases; nucleotides not matched to a gene: 5. Germline CDR1 reads DFQATT; CDR2 reads SNEGSKA (reference sequence). Noted time point: sample taken at primary tumor resection. There were approximately 69 donors, all of them untreated patients with early-stage non-small cell lung cancer. Frozen PBMC, nontumor lung or tumor provided whole RNA, which was sequenced unsorted. Study findings and constraints: How many expanded intratumoral alpha and beta TCRs were present tracked the tumor mutation count, which was a count of nonsynonymous mutations.

The sequence was collected from a female donor with early-stage non-small cell lung cancer. Source: lung tumor tissue, taken at surgery. V usage is TRBV20-1 and J usage is TRBJ1-1, with 9 bases matching TRBD1. The CDR3 nucleotides are TGCAGTGCTAGAGAGTTACAGGGGGCGGACACTGAAGCTTTCTTT. Amino acids: CSARELQGADTEAFF.